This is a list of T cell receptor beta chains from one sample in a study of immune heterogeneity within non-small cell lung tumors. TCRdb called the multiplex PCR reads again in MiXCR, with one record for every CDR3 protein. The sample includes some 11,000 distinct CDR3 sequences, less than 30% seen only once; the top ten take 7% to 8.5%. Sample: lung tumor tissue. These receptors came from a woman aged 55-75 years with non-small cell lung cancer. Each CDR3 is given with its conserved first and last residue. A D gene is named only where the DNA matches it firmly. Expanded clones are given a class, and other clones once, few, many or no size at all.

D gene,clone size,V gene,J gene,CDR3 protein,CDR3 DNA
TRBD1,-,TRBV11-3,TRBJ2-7,CASSSLTGYSYEQYF,TGTGCCAGCAGCTCCTTGACAGGGTACTCCTACGAGCAGTACTTC
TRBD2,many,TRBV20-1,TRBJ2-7,CSAIHSGRPTYEQYF,TGCAGTGCCATCCATAGCGGGAGACCCACCTACGAGCAGTACTTC
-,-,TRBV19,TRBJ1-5,CASSIWHYQPQHF,TGTGCCAGTAGTATCTGGCACTATCAGCCCCAGCATTTT
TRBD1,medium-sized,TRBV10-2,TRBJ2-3,CASSRRQGGTDTQYF,TGCGCCAGCAGTCGGAGACAGGGGGGCACAGATACGCAGTATTTT
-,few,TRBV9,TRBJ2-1,CASSPQDPLQFF,TGTGCCAGCAGCCCACAGGATCCCCTTCAGTTCTTC
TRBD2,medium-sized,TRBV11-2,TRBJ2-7,CASSFSGGGYPYEQYF,TGTGCCAGCAGCTTCTCGGGAGGGGGGTACCCCTACGAGCAGTACTTC
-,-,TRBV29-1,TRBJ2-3,CSVEVRERGTDTQYF,TGCAGCGTTGAAGTCAGGGAGCGCGGCACAGATACGCAGTATTTT
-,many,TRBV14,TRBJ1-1,CASAMGYMNTEAFF,TGTGCCAGCGCAATGGGGTATATGAACACTGAAGCTTTCTTT
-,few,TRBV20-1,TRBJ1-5,CSARSPTGNQPQHF,TGCAGTGCTAGATCCCCCACAGGGAATCAGCCCCAGCATTTT
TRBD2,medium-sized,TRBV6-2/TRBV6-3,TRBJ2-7,CASSPSGAGVKYEQYF,TGTGCCAGCAGCCCCTCGGGAGCGGGAGTAAAATACGAGCAGTACTTC
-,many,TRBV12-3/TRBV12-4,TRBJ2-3,CASSRQASTDTQYF,TGTGCCAGCAGTCGACAGGCCAGCACAGATACGCAGTATTTT
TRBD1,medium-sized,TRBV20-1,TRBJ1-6,CSLDRGPSSYNSPLHF,TGCAGTCTAGACAGGGGACCGAGCTCCTATAATTCACCCCTCCACTTT
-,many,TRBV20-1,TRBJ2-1,CSARGFGGKEYNEQFF,TGCAGTGCTAGAGGGTTTGGCGGAAAGGAGTACAATGAGCAGTTCTTC
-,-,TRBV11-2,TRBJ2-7,CASSQGGEQYF,TGTGCCAGCAGCCAAGGGGGCGAGCAGTACTTC
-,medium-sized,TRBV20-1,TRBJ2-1,CSARVPARNEQFF,TGCAGTGCTAGAGTGCCGGCGAGGAATGAGCAGTTCTTC
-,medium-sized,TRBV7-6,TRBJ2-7,CASSPRTESYEQYF,TGTGCCAGCAGCCCCCGGACAGAGTCCTACGAGCAGTACTTC
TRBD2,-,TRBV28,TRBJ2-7,CASSQRLTRTSRNEQYF,TGTGCCAGCAGTCAACGCTTAACCCGGACTAGCCGAAACGAGCAGTACTTC
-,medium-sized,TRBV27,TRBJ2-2,CASTRGDLTGELFF,TGTGCCAGCACAAGGGGGGATCTCACCGGGGAGCTGTTTTTT
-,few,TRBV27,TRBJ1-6,CASSYRVWNSPLHF,TGTGCCAGCAGTTATAGGGTGTGGAATTCACCCCTCCACTTT
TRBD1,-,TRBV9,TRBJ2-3,CASSARTGGAGDTQYF,TGTGCCAGCAGCGCGAGGACAGGGGGCGCTGGGGATACGCAGTATTTT
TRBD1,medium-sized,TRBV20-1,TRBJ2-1,CSAPGTGASEQFF,TGCAGTGCTCCCGGGACAGGGGCTAGTGAGCAGTTCTTC
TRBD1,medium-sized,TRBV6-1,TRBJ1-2,CASRRTGVYGYTF,TGTGCCAGCAGAAGGACAGGGGTCTATGGCTACACCTTC
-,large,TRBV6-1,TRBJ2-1,CASSVGKEAGAYNEQFF,TGTGCCAGCAGTGTAGGTAAGGAAGCTGGGGCCTACAATGAGCAGTTCTTC
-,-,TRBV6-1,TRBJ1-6,CASSGAGSPLHF,TGTGCCAGCAGTGGAGCGGGGTCACCCCTCCACTTT
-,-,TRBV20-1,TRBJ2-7,CSARDRGRSYEQYF,TGCAGTGCTAGAGATCGGGGGAGGTCCTACGAGCAGTACTTC
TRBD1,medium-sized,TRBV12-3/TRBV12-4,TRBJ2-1,CASSFPGQGAVEQFF,TGTGCCAGCAGTTTTCCGGGACAGGGGGCGGTGGAGCAGTTCTTC
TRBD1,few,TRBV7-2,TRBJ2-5,CASSYRGFQETQYF,TGTGCCAGCAGCTACAGGGGATTCCAAGAGACCCAGTACTTC
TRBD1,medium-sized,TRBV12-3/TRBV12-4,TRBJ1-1,CASSRTGPNTEAFF,TGTGCCAGCAGCCGGACAGGACCGAACACTGAAGCTTTCTTT
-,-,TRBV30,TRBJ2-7,CAWSVFREQYF,TGTGCCTGGAGTGTTTTCCGCGAGCAGTACTTC
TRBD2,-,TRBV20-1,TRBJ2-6,CSARPSGRNSGANVLTF,TGCAGTGCTAGACCTAGCGGGAGGAACTCTGGGGCCAACGTCCTGACTTTC
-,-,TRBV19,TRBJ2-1,CASSLRGLGSYNEQFF,TGTGCCAGTAGTCTCCGGGGGCTAGGTTCCTACAATGAGCAGTTCTTC
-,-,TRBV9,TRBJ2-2,CASSPRDLTNTGELFF,TGTGCCAGCAGCCCCCGGGACTTAACGAACACCGGGGAGCTGTTTTTT
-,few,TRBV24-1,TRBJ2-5,CATSDPAPHLQETQYF,TGTGCCACCAGTGATCCTGCCCCACACTTACAAGAGACCCAGTACTTC
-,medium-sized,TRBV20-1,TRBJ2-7,CSVLRRLGEQYF,TGCAGTGTTTTGCGACGTCTGGGAGAGCAGTACTTC
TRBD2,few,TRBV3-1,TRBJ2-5,CASSHDGSSGETQYF,TGTGCCAGCAGCCACGACGGCTCTAGCGGGGAGACCCAGTACTTC
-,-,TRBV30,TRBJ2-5,CAWSPTSLETQYF,TGTGCCTGGAGTCCTACTAGTCTGGAGACCCAGTACTTC
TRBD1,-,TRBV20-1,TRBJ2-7,CSAKVGTGGSYEQYF,TGCAGTGCTAAAGTTGGGACAGGGGGCTCCTACGAGCAGTACTTC
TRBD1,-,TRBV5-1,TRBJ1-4,CASSHGTGKEKLFF,TGCGCCAGCAGCCACGGGACAGGGAAAGAAAAACTGTTTTTT
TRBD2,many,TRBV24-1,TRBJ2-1,CATSDLGLAGSNEQFF,TGTGCCACCAGTGATCTGGGACTAGCGGGCAGCAATGAGCAGTTCTTC
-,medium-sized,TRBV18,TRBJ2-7,CASSRTGQTYEQYF,TGTGCCAGCTCCCGCACGGGCCAGACCTACGAGCAGTACTTC
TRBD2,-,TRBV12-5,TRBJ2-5,CASGPLGLAGELETQYF,TGTGCTAGTGGACCCTTGGGACTAGCGGGAGAGTTGGAGACCCAGTACTTC
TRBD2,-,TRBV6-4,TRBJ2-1,CASLSGSTNEQFF,TGTGCCAGCTTGAGCGGGAGCACCAATGAGCAGTTCTTC
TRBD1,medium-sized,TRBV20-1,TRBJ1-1,CSALKPGQLNTEAFF,TGCAGTGCCCTGAAACCGGGACAGCTGAACACTGAAGCTTTCTTT
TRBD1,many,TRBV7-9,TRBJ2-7,CASRPPGQGTGEQYF,TGTGCCAGCAGACCCCCGGGACAGGGGACGGGGGAGCAGTACTTC
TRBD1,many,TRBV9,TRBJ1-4,CASSPGTGGTNEKLFF,TGTGCCAGCAGCCCCGGGACAGGGGGAACTAATGAAAAACTGTTTTTT
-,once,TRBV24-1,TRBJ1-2,CATSDEQLFRGYTF,TGTGCCACCAGTGATGAACAGTTATTCCGCGGCTACACCTTC
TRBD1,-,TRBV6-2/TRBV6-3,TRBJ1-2,CASSLDRDRAGFSTF,TGTGCCAGCAGTTTGGACCGGGACAGGGCCGGGTTTTCTACCTTC
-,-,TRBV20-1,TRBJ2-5,CSAREGKQYF,TGCAGTGCTAGGGAGGGGAAACAGTACTTC
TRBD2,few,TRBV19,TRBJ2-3,CASSAGTSGRIGTQYF,TGTGCCAGTAGTGCTGGGACTAGCGGGAGAATTGGTACGCAGTATTTT
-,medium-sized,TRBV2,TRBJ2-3,CASSETYDQYF,TGTGCCAGCAGTGAAACTTACGACCAGTATTTT
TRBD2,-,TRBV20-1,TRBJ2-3,CSARGGGGADTQYF,TGCAGTGCTAGGGGGGGGGGGGGGGCAGATACGCAGTATTTT
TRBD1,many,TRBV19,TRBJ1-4,CASSADRGLREKLFF,TGTGCCAGTAGTGCGGACAGGGGGCTACGTGAAAAACTGTTTTTT
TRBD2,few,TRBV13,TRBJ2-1,CASSRGLAGGQGNEQFF,TGTGCCAGCAGCAGAGGACTAGCGGGAGGGCAGGGAAATGAGCAGTTCTTC
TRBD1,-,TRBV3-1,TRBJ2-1,CASSLDRVSHNEQFF,TGTGCCAGCAGCCTCGACAGGGTCTCTCACAATGAGCAGTTCTTC
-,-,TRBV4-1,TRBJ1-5,CASSLEGGAYQPQHF,TGCGCCAGCAGCCTTGAGGGGGGGGCGTATCAGCCCCAGCATTTT
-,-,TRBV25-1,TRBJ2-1,CASSSSGKLALYNEQFF,TGTGCCAGCAGTAGTTCGGGGAAGTTAGCCCTATACAATGAGCAGTTCTTC
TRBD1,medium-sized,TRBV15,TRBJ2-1,CATSRRDREQFF,TGTGCCACCAGCAGACGGGACAGGGAGCAGTTCTTC
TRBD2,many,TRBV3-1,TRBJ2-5,CASSQLAGGGRETQYF,TGTGCCAGCAGCCAATTAGCGGGAGGGGGTCGAGAGACCCAGTACTTC
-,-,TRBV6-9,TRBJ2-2,CASSYPPGELFF,TGTGCCAGCAGTTACCCGCCCGGGGAGCTGTTTTTT
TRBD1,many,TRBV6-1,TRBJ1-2,CASSPGQAGYTF,TGTGCCAGCAGTCCCGGACAGGCTGGCTACACCTTC